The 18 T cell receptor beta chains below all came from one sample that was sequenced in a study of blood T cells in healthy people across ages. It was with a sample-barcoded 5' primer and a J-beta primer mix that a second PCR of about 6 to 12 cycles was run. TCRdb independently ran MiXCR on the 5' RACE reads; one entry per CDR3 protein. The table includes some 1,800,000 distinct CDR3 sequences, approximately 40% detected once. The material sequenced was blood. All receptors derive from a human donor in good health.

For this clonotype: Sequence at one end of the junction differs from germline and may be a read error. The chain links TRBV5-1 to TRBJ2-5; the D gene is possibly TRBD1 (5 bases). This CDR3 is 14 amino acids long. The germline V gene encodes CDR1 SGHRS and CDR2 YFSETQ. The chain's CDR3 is CASSSQGYEETQDF. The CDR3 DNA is TGCGCCAGCAGCTCCCAGGGATACGAAGAGACCCAGGACTTC.

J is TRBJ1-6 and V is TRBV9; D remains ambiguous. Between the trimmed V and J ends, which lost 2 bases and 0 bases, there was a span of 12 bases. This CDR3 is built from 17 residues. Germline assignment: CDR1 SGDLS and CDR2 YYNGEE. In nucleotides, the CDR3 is TGTGCCAGCAGCGTCGGAGGGTTTAGCTCCTATAATTCACCCCTCCACTTT. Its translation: CASSVGGFSSYNSPLHF.

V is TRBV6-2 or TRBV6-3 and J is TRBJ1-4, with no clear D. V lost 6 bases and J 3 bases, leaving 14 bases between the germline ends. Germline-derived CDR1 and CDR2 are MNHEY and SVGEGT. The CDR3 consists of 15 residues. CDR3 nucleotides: TGTGCCAGCAGAAGACTGACCGTGGCTAATGAAAAACTGTTTTTT. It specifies CASRRLTVANEKLFF.

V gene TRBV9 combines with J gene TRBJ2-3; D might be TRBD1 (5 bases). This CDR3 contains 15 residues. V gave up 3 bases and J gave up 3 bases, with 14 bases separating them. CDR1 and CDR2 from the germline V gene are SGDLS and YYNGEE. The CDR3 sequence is CASSGFGARTDTQYF. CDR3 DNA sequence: TGTGCCAGCAGCGGATTTGGGGCGCGGACAGATACGCAGTATTTT.

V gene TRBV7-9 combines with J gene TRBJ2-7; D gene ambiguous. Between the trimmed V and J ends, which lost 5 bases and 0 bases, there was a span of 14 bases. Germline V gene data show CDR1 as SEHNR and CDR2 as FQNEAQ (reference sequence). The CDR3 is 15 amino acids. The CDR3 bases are TGTGCCAGCAGCCCCTCTCGGCTTGCCTCCTACGAGCAGTACTTC. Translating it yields CASSPSRLASYEQYF.

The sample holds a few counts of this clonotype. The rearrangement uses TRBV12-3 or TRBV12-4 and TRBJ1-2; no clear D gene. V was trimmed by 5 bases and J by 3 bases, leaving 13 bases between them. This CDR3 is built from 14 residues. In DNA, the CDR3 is TGTGCCAGCAGTCCTCCGAACTTATACTATGGCTACACCTTC. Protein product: CASSPPNLYYGYTF.

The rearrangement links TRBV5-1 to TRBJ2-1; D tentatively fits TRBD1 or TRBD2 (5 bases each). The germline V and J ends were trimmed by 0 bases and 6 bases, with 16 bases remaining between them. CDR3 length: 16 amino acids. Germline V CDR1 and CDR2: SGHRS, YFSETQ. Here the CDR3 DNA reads TGCGCCAGCAGCTTGGCCTTTATGAGAGGGACCAATGAGCAGTTCTTC. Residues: CASSLAFMRGTNEQFF.

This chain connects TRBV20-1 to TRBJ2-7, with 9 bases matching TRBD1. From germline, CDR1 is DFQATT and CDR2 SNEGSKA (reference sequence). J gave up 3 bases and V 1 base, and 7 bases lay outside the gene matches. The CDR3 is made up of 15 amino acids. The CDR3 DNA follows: TGCAGTGCTAGAGCCGACAGGGGGGAGGGCTACGAGCAGTACTTC. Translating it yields CSARADRGEGYEQYF.

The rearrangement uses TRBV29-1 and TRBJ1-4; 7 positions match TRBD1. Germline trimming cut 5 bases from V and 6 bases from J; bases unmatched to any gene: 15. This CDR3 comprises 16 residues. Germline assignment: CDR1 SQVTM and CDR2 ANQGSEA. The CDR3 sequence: CSVTGTANKGDEKLFF. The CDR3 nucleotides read TGCAGCGTTACCGGGACAGCGAACAAGGGGGATGAAAAACTGTTTTTT.

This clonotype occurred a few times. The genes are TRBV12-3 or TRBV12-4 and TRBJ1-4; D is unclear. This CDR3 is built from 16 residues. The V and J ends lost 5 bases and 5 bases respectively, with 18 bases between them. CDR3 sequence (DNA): TGTGCCAGCAGTCCTACCAGGAGGATTCGGAATGAAAAACTGTTTTTT. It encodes CASSPTRRIRNEKLFF.

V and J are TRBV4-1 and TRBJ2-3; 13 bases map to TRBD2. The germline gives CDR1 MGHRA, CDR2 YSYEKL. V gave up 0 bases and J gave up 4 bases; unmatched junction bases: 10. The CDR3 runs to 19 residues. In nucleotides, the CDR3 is TGCGCCAGCAGCCAAGAGAGGGGCGGACTAGCGGGGGTTTCAGATACGCAGTATTTT. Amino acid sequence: CASSQERGGLAGVSDTQYF.

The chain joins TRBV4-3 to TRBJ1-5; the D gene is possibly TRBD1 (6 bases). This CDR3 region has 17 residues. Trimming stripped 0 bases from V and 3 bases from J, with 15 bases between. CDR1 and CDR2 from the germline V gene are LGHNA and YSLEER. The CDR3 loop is CASSQDWPGALNQPQHF. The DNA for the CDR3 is TGCGCCAGCAGCCAAGATTGGCCAGGGGCTCTCAATCAGCCCCAGCATTTT.

The CDR3 DNA follows: TGTGCCAGCAGTGAATACGGCGGGTTCTACGAGCAGTACTTC. Translation gives CASSEYGGFYEQYF. The chain carries TRBV2 and TRBJ2-7; D might be TRBD2 (5 bases). CDR1 and CDR2 (germline): SNHLY, FYNNEI. Trimming left V 2 bases short and J 3 bases short, with 11 bases between. This CDR3 is built from 14 residues.

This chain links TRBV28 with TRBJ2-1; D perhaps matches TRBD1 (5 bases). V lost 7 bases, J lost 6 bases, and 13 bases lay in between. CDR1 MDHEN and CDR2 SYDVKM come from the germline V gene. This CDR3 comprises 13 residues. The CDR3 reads CASIERGFNEQFF. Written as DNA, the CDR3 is TGTGCCAGCATCGAAAGGGGATTCAATGAGCAGTTCTTC.

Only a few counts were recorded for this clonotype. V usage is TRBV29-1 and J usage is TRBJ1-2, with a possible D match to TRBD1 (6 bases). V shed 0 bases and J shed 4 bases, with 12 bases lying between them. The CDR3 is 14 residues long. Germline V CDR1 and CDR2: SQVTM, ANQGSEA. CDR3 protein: CSVEEVQGRYGYTF. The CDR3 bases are TGCAGCGTTGAAGAGGTACAGGGTCGCTATGGCTACACCTTC. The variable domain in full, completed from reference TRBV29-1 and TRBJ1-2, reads SAVISQKPSRDICQRGTSLTIQCQVDSQVTMMFWYRQQPGQSLTLIATANQGSEATYESGFVIDKFPISRPNLTFSTLTVSNMSPEDSSIYLCSVEEVQGRYGYTFGSGTRLTVV.

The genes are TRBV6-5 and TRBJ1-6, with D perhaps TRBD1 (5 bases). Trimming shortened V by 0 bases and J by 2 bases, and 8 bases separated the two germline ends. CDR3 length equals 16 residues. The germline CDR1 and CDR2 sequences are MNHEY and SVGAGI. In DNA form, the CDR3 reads TGTGCCAGCAGTTACTCGACAGTCACCTATAATTCACCCCTCCACTTT. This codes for CASSYSTVTYNSPLHF.

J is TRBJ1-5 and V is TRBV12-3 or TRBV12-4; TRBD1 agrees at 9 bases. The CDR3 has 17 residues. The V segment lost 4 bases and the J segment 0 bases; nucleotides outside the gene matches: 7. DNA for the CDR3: TGTGCCAGCAGTTCAACACAGGGGGCATATAGCAATCAGCCCCAGCATTTT. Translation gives CASSSTQGAYSNQPQHF.

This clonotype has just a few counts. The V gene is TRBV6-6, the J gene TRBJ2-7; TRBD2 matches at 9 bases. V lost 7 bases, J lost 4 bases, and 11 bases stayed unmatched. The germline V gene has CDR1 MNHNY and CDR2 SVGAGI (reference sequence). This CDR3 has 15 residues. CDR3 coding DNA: TGTGCCAGCATTCCTCAGCGGGGGGCAACTTACGAGCAGTACTTC. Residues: CASIPQRGATYEQYF.